The 27 T cell receptor beta chains below were found in one sample sequenced in a study of cytomegalovirus exposure and HLA in healthy donors. Amplification used 60 Vbeta primers and 13 Jbeta primers. The protocol was immunoSEQ multiplex PCR, while the TCRdb copy is restricted to in-frame clones and leaves out a portion. The sample has 130,000 to 150,000 clones. The sequencing input was PBMCs. The origin of the receptors is a male donor in good health and CMV-seronegative.

The DNA of the CDR3 is TGTGCCAGCAGCTTAGGACAGGCCTACACCTTC. The encoded protein is CASSLGQAYTF. The chain links TRBV11-2 to TRBJ1-2; D possibly corresponds to TRBD1 (6 bases). The V end lost 1 base, the J end lost 10 bases, and 7 bases lay between the germline ends. Per the germline V gene, CDR1 is SGHAT and CDR2 is FQNNGV. The CDR3 covers 11 residues.

The V and J genes are TRBV29-1 and TRBJ2-1, with 9 bases aligning to TRBD2. With V trimmed by 2 bases and J by 7 bases, 9 bases remained unmatched. Per germline, CDR1 SQVTM and CDR2 ANQGSEA. There are 15 residues in the CDR3. The CDR3 bases are TGCAGCGTTGAATTCGCGGGGGGGGTGGTGAATGAGCAGTTCTTC. Residues: CSVEFAGGVVNEQFF.

V is TRBV9 and J is TRBJ2-7, with D maybe TRBD2 (5 bases). CDR1 SGDLS and CDR2 YYNGEE come from the germline V gene. Trimming took off 4 bases at V and 1 base at J, with 9 bases between the two ends. CDR3 size: 13 residues. The CDR3 DNA is TGTGCCAGCAGCACGGACTTATCCTACGAGCAGTACTTC. As protein: CASSTDLSYEQYF.

The gene calls are TRBV2 and TRBJ1-5; D is uncertain. V gave up 4 bases and J gave up 7 bases, with 23 bases separating them. Germline V lookup: CDR1 SNHLY, CDR2 FYNNEI. The CDR3 covers 17 residues. CDR3 amino acids: CASSGGGLAGERQPQHF. The CDR3, as DNA: TGTGCCAGCAGTGGTGGTGGGTTGGCCGGAGAGCGACAGCCCCAGCATTTT.

The chain carries TRBV6-5 and TRBJ2-2; D uncertain. CDR1 and CDR2 from the germline V gene are MNHEY and SVGAGI. CDR3 length: 11 amino acids. V was shortened by 6 bases and J by 6 bases, with 5 bases between the two germline ends. DNA for the CDR3: TGTGCCAGCAGGTCCGCCGGGGAGCTGTTTTTT. This sequence encodes CASRSAGELFF.

The chain has TRBV29-1 and TRBJ2-1; a weak D match, TRBD2 (6 bases). From germline, CDR1 is SQVTM and CDR2 ANQGSEA. Trimming shortened V by 8 bases and J by 6 bases, and 11 bases separated the two germline ends. The CDR3 totals 11 residues. The CDR3 spells CSLSSANEQFF. CDR3 nucleotides: TGCAGCCTCTCTAGCGCCAATGAGCAGTTCTTC.

This rearrangement joins TRBV6-5 to TRBJ1-1; D is unclear. The CDR3 loop spans 13 amino acids. From germline, CDR1 is MNHEY and CDR2 SVGAGI. V lost 4 bases to trimming and J lost 8 bases, with 14 bases between them. CDR3 sequence (DNA): TGTGCCAGCAGTTCTGATGGGAGGAGCGAAGCTTTCTTT. Translated, it gives CASSSDGRSEAFF.

The CDR3 nucleotides are TGTGCCATCAGGCAGGGGAACACTGAAGCTTTCTTT. Translating it yields CAIRQGNTEAFF. The chain uses TRBV28 and TRBJ1-1, with a weak D call TRBD1 (5 bases). The CDR3 has 12 residues. The germline V and J ends were trimmed by 10 bases and 1 base, with 10 bases remaining between them. Germline CDR1 and CDR2: MDHEN and SYDVKM.

The CDR3 loop is CASSLDRFLLYF. Here the CDR3 DNA reads TGTGCCAGCAGCCTCGACAGGTTCCTCTTATATTTT. This chain links TRBV6-5 with TRBJ1-3, with D tentatively TRBD1 (6 bases). With 6 bases removed from V and 14 bases from J, the gap between germline ends came to 17 bases. This CDR3 has 12 amino acids. Germline V gene sequence: CDR1 MNHEY, CDR2 SVGAGI.

The rearrangement links TRBV7-4 to TRBJ2-5, with D possibly matching TRBD2 (5 bases). The germline CDR1 and CDR2 sequences are SGHVT and SQSDAQ. CDR3 length equals 17 residues. V was shortened by 5 bases and J by 5 bases, with 24 bases between the two germline ends. CDR3 sequence (DNA): TGTGCCAGCAGCCTCTGGGTGAGGCAGGTAGCGCGGGAGACCCAGTACTTC. It is translated as CASSLWVRQVARETQYF.

The V and J genes are TRBV2 and TRBJ2-7, with TRBD1 matching 10 bases. The CDR3 spans 15 residues. V was pared by 6 bases and J by 4 bases, with 9 bases of the junction left unmatched. Germline CDR1 SNHLY, CDR2 FYNNEI. CDR3 in DNA: TGTGCCAGCAGATCAGACAGGGGGCCCTCTTACGAGCAGTACTTC. Translated, it gives CASRSDRGPSYEQYF.

The chain recombines TRBV5-1 with TRBJ2-3, with 7 bases fitting TRBD2. The CDR3 contains 17 residues. Per germline, CDR1 SGHRS and CDR2 YFSETQ. V lost 4 bases and J lost 4; bases outside the gene matches: 15. The CDR3 here is CASSGTLGGSMPDTQYF. As DNA, the CDR3 is TGCGCCAGCAGCGGTACCCTGGGCGGGAGTATGCCAGATACGCAGTATTTT.

This rearrangement joins TRBV5-1 to TRBJ2-5, with D perhaps TRBD1 (7 bases). Germline-derived CDR1 and CDR2 are SGHRS and YFSETQ. The CDR3 extends over 15 amino acids. The ends were cut back, 4 bases at V and 5 bases at J, with 18 bases in the middle. CDR3 DNA: TGCGCCAGCAGCAGGAGGGGGACAGCAGGGGAGACCCAGTACTTC. Protein sequence: CASSRRGTAGETQYF.

The J gene is TRBJ2-7, the V gene TRBV6-6, with 8 bases matching TRBD2. The V and J ends lost 4 bases and 5 bases, in that order; junction bases with no gene match: 10. The V gene's germline CDR1 is MNHNY and CDR2 SVGAGI (reference sequence). The CDR3 is 15 residues long. Here the CDR3 reads CASSWESGRHDEQYF. CDR3 sequence (DNA): TGTGCCAGCAGTTGGGAGAGCGGGAGACACGACGAGCAGTACTTC.

The chain's CDR3 is CAISEYRGNEKLFF. The CDR3 DNA reads as TGTGCCATCAGTGAATACAGGGGGAATGAAAAACTGTTTTTT. The V gene is TRBV10-3, the J gene TRBJ1-4; TRBD1 agrees at 8 bases. Trimming cost V 3 bases and J 5 bases; bases outside gene matches: 2. Germline-derived CDR1 and CDR2 are ENHRY and SYGVKD. The CDR3 is made up of 14 amino acids.

The V call is TRBV5-8, the J call TRBJ2-7; D is uncertain. This CDR3 is built from 9 residues. V lost 5 bases to trimming and J lost 11 bases, with 8 bases between them. Germline V lookup: CDR1 SGHTS, CDR2 YDEGEE. CDR3 sequence reads: CASRPAKYF. As DNA, the CDR3 is TGTGCCAGCAGGCCAGCGAAGTACTTC.

The chain recombines TRBV4-2 with TRBJ2-7; 12 nucleotides align to TRBD2. With 0 bases clipped from V and 0 bases from J, the junction kept 6 bases outside the gene matches. This CDR3 spans 18 amino acids. Germline V CDR1 and CDR2: LGHNA, YNFKEQ. The CDR3 coding sequence is TGTGCCAGCAGCCAAGAAATACTAGCGGGGGGAAGCTCCTACGAGCAGTACTTC. Translated: CASSQEILAGGSSYEQYF.

This chain joins TRBV25-1 and TRBJ1-6, with 8 bases matching TRBD1. Losses at the gene ends were 2 bases for V and 7 bases for J; bases not matched to a gene: 4. CDR3 length: 15 amino acids. CDR1 and CDR2 from the germline V gene are MGHDK and SYGVNS. CDR3 region: CASSEQGDRNSPLHF. Here the CDR3 DNA reads TGTGCCAGCAGTGAACAGGGGGACAGGAATTCACCCCTCCACTTT.

This chain uses TRBV15 with TRBJ2-5; D remains ambiguous. CDR1 is LNHNV and CDR2 is YYDKDF in the germline V gene (reference sequence). V lost 4 bases to trimming and J lost 2 bases, with 14 bases between them. The CDR3 contains 15 residues. CDR3: CATSTPLRSQETQYF. The CDR3 nucleotides are TGTGCCACCAGCACCCCTCTTAGATCTCAAGAGACCCAGTACTTC.

The chain recombines TRBV23-1 with TRBJ2-1; the match to TRBD1 covers 9 bases. TRBV23-1 is annotated as an ORF whose role is uncertain. The ends lost 2 bases at V and 12 bases at J; junction bases unmatched: 17. The CDR3 spans 17 residues. The CDR3, as DNA: TGCGCCAGCAGTCAACGATTGGACAGGGGACCAAGGATGTCGCAGTTCTTC. Protein sequence: CASSQRLDRGPRMSQFF.

The J gene is TRBJ2-5, the V gene TRBV11-2, with 9 bases matching TRBD2. Germline-derived CDR1 and CDR2 are SGHAT and FQNNGV. The CDR3 has 15 amino acids. After removal of 5 bases from V and 5 bases from J, the junction contained 9 bases not matched to a gene. The CDR3: CASSMGGGRVETQYF. In DNA, the CDR3 is TGTGCCAGCAGCATGGGTGGCGGGAGGGTCGAGACCCAGTACTTC.

The chain combines TRBV7-9 with TRBJ2-5, with D tentatively TRBD1 (5 bases). Between the trimmed V and J ends, which lost 5 bases and 1 base, there was a span of 14 bases. The CDR3 has 15 amino acids. Germline V gene lookup returns CDR1 SEHNR and CDR2 FQNEAQ (reference sequence). CDR3 residues: CASSLSDSLQETQYF. The CDR3 coding sequence is TGTGCCAGCAGCCTTTCTGACAGTCTCCAAGAGACCCAGTACTTC.

The chain employs TRBV27 and TRBJ1-2, with 8 bases fitting TRBD1. The CDR3 consists of 14 residues. CDR1 and CDR2 from the germline V gene are MNHEY and SMNVEV (reference sequence). The ends lost 5 bases at V and 5 bases at J; junction bases unmatched: 7. Here the CDR3 reads CASSPPDREYGYTF. The CDR3 coding sequence is TGTGCCAGCAGTCCACCGGACAGGGAGTATGGCTACACCTTC.

The chain has TRBV27 and TRBJ2-2; D is unclear. V was pared by 0 bases and J by 2 bases, with 7 bases between. The germline V gene has CDR1 MNHEY and CDR2 SMNVEV (reference sequence). The CDR3 length is 15 residues. This chain's CDR3 is CASSLSALNTGELFF. The CDR3 coding sequence is TGTGCCAGCAGTTTATCAGCCCTCAACACCGGGGAGCTGTTTTTT.

The chain combines TRBV4-1 with TRBJ2-2, with D possibly matching TRBD2 (6 bases). Germline CDR1 is MGHRA and CDR2 is YSYEKL. The CDR3 is 16 residues long. Deletions cut 0 bases from V and 1 base from J, with 9 bases between. The CDR3 sequence: CASSQDSGLNTGELFF. CDR3 bases: TGCGCCAGCAGCCAAGATTCGGGACTGAACACCGGGGAGCTGTTTTTT.

The chain couples TRBV18 to TRBJ1-5; tentatively, D is TRBD1 (6 bases). The CDR3 totals 15 residues. The V gene lost 4 bases and the J gene lost 7 bases, with 17 bases spanning the gap. Per germline, CDR1 KGHSH and CDR2 LQKENI. CDR3 DNA: TGTGCCAGCTCACTAGGCACAGGGCAAGGACAGCCCCAGCATTTT. It codes for CASSLGTGQGQPQHF.

The V call is TRBV4-1, the J call TRBJ2-1; the D is unclear. This CDR3 comprises 14 residues. CDR1 and CDR2 (germline): MGHRA, YSYEKL. Trimming pared 0 bases from V and 7 bases from J, leaving 10 bases between. Here the CDR3 reads CASSQDSLWNEQFF. CDR3 nucleotides: TGCGCCAGCAGCCAAGATTCCCTATGGAATGAGCAGTTCTTC.